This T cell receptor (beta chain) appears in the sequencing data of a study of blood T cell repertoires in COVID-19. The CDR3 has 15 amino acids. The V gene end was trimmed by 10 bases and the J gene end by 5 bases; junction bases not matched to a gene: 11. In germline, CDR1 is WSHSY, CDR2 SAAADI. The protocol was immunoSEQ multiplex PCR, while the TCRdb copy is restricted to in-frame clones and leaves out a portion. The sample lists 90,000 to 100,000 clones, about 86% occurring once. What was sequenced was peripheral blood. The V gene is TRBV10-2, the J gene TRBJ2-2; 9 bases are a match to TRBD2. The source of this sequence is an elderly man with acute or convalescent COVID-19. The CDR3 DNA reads TGCGCCACAAGGGAGCTAGCGGGACCTACCGGGGAGCTGTTTTTT. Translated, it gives CATRELAGPTGELFF.